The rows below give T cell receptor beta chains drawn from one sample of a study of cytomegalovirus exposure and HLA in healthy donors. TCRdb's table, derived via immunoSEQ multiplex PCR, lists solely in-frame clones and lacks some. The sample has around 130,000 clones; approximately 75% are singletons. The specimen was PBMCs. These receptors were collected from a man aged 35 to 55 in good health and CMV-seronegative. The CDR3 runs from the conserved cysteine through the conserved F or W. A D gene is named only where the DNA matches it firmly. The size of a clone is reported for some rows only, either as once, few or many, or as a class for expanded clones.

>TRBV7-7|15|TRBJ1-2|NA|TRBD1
TGTGCTAGCAGCTTAGGGTGGGACAGGGGGCTTGGCTACACCTTC
CASSLGWDRGLGYTF
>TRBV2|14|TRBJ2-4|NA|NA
TGTGCCAGCAGTGAATACCCAGGAAAAAACAGTCAGTACTTC
CASSEYPGKNSQYF
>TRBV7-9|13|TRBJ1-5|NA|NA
TGTGCCAGCAGCTTAGGTGGGCAAACTCCCCAGCATTTT
CASSLGGQTPQHF
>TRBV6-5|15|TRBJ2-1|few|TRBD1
TGTGCCAGCAGTTGGACAGGGCGACGTGACGATGAGCAGTTCTTC
CASSWTGRRDDEQFF
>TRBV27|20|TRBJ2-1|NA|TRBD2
TGTGCCAGCAGTCTCCCGACAGGAGCTGTACTAGCGGGAGGTTACAATGAGCAGTTCTTC
CASSLPTGAVLAGGYNEQFF
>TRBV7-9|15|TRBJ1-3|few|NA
TGTGCCAGCAGCCCGGGACTGATCTCTGGAAACACCATATATTTT
CASSPGLISGNTIYF
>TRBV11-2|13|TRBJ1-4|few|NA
TGTGCCAGCAGCTCCGCGGCCCGTGAAAAACTGTTTTTT
CASSSAAREKLFF
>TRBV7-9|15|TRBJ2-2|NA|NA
TGTTCCAGCAGCTCCGGCGGTTCCTCGGTCGGGGAGCTGTTTTTT
CSSSSGGSSVGELFF
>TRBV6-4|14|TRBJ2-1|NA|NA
TGTGCCAGCAGTGCCCAAAGACTAGACCCCGGGCAGTTCTTC
CASSAQRLDPGQFF
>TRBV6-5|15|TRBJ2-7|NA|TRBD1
TGTGCCAGCAGTCGACAGGGACAATTCCCCTACGAGCAGTACTTC
CASSRQGQFPYEQYF
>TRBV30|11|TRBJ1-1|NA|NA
TGTGCCTGGCAGGGGAGCGCTGAAGCTTTCTTT
CAWQGSAEAFF
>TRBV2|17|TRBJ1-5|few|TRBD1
TGTGCCAGCAGAGGGGTGACAGGGGCTGGCGCTGATCAGCCCCAGCATTTT
CASRGVTGAGADQPQHF
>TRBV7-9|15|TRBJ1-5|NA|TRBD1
TGTGCCAGCAGCTGGGGTCAGGGGGAAGGTCAGCCCCAGCATTTT
CASSWGQGEGQPQHF
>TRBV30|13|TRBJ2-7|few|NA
TGTGCCTGGAGTTGGGACACTACCTACGAGCAGTACTTC
CAWSWDTTYEQYF
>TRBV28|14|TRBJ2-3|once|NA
TGTGCCAGCAGCCATCGACAGGGCACAGATACGCAGTATTTT
CASSHRQGTDTQYF
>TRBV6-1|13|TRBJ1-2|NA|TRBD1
TGTGCCAGCAGTGAAAGCTTAGGGGGCGGCTACACCTTC
CASSESLGGGYTF
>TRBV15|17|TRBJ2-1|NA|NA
TGTGCCACCAGCGCCGAGGGTGGCCTAGCTTCGGGGGATGAGCAGTTCTTC
CATSAEGGLASGDEQFF
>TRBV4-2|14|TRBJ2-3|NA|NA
TGTGCCAGCAGCCAATCACAGGGTCCAGATACGCAGTATTTT
CASSQSQGPDTQYF
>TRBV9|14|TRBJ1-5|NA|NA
TGTGCCAGCAGCGGAGGGAGGCCCAATCAGCCCCAGCATTTT
CASSGGRPNQPQHF
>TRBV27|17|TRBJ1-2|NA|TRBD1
TGTGCCAGCAGTCCCCGGGACAGGGGGCTGAGGAACTATGGCTACACCTTC
CASSPRDRGLRNYGYTF
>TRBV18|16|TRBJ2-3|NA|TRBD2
TGTGCCAGCTCACCCTTGGCGGGGGGGAACACAGATACGCAGTATTTT
CASSPLAGGNTDTQYF
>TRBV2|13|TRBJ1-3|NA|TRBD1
TGTGCCAGCAGCGCAGGGGGAGGAAACACCATATATTTT
CASSAGGGNTIYF